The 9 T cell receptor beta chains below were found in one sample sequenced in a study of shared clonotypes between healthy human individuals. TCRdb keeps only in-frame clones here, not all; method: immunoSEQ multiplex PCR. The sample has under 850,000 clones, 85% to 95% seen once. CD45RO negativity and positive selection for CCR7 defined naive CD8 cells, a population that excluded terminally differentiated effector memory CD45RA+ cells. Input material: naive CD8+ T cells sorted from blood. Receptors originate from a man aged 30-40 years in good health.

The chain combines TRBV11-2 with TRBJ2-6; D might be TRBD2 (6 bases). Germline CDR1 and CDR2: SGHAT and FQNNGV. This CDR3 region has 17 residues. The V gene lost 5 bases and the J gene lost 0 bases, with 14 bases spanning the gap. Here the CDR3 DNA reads TGTGCCAGCAGCCCCAGCGGAGGGTCCTCTGGGGCCAACGTCCTGACTTTC. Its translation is CASSPSGGSSGANVLTF.

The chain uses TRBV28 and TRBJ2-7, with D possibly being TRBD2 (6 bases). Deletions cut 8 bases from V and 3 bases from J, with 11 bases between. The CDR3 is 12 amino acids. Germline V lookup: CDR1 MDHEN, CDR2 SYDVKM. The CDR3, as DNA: TGTGCCAGCGGAGGGTACGGCTACGAGCAGTACTTC. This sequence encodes CASGGYGYEQYF.

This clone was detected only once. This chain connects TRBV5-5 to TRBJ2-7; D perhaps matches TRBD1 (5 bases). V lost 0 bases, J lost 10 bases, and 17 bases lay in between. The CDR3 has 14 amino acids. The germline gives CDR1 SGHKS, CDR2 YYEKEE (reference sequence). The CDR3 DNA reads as TGTGCCAGCAGCTTGGAGGGGCAGAGTCGGTTTCAGTACTTC. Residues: CASSLEGQSRFQYF.

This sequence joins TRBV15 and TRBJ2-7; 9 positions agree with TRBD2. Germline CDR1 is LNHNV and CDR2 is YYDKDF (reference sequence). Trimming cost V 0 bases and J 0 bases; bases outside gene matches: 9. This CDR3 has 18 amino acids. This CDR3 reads CATSRDRGTSRSSYEQYF. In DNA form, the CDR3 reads TGTGCCACCAGCAGAGATCGGGGGACTAGCAGGAGCTCCTACGAGCAGTACTTC.

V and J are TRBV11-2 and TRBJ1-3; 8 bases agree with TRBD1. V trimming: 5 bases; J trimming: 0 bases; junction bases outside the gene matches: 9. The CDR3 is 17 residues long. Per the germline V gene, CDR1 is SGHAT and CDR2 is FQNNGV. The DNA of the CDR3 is TGTGCCAGCAGCCCAGACCCGACAGGGGCCTCTGGAAACACCATATATTTT. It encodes CASSPDPTGASGNTIYF.

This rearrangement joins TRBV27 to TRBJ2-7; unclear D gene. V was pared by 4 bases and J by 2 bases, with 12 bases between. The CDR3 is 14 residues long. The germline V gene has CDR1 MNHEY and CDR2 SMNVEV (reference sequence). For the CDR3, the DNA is TGTGCCAGCAGTTCGGGCAGGTCCACCTACGAGCAGTACTTC. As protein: CASSSGRSTYEQYF.

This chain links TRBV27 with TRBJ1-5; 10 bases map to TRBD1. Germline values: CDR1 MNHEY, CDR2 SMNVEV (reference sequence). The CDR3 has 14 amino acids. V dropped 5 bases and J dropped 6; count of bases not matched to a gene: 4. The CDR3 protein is CASSGTGASQPQHF. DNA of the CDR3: TGTGCCAGCAGTGGGACAGGGGCGAGTCAGCCCCAGCATTTT.

In DNA, the CDR3 is TGTGCCAGCAGTGAGATAGATCAGCCCCAGCATTTT. This translates into CASSEIDQPQHF. This sequence joins TRBV27 and TRBJ1-5; D is unresolved. Trimming took off 5 bases at V and 5 bases at J, with 7 bases between the two ends. Germline CDR1 MNHEY, CDR2 SMNVEV (reference sequence). The CDR3 is made up of 12 amino acids.

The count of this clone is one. The CDR3 loop is CAWSVLATNEQFF. Here the CDR3 DNA reads TGTGCCTGGAGTGTTTTAGCGACCAATGAGCAGTTCTTC. The chain links TRBV30 to TRBJ2-1; TRBD2 might be the D (5 bases). V was clipped by 0 bases and J by 6 bases, with 9 bases between them. The CDR3 consists of 13 residues. Germline V lookup: CDR1 GTSNPN, CDR2 SVGIG (reference sequence). The full variable domain, its missing parts supplied by reference TRBV30 and TRBJ2-1, is SQTIHQWPATLVQPVGSPLSLECTVEGTSNPNLYWYRQAAGRGLQLLFYSVGIGQISSEVPQNLSASRPQDRQFILSSKKLLLSDSGFYLCAWSVLATNEQFFGPGTRLTVL.